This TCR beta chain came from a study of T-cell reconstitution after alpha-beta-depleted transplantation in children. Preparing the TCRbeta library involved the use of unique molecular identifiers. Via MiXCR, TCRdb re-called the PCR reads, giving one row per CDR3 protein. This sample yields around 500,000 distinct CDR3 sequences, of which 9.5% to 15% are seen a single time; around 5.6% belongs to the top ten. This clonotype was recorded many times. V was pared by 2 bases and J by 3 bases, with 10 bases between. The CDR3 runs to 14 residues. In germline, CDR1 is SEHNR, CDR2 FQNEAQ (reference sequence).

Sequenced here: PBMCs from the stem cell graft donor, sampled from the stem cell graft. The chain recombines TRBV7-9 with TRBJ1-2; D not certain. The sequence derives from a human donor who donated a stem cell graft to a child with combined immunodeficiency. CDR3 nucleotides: TGTGCCAGCAGCTTACGTAGTCAGGACTATGGCTACACCTTC. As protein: CASSLRSQDYGYTF.